This T cell receptor beta chain was profiled in a study of cytomegalovirus exposure and HLA in healthy donors. Whole-study results and caveats: A later analysis found that most CMV-associated TCR beta chains appeared HLA-restricted. Later on, a genetic analysis was performed. It linked a missense variant in DCLRE1C with V- and J-gene trimming of TCR beta. About 87% or about 30% of the time was how often most TCR beta V segments were productive, according to an earlier analysis.

This clone was picked up a small number of times. Its antigen remains unknown. PCR amplification relied on 60 Vbeta primers (plus 13 Jbeta primers). Sequenced by immunoSEQ multiplex PCR; TCRdb stores in-frame clones only, minus some. The sample holds about 110,000 clones, approximately 80% seen once. This CDR3 has 14 amino acids. V was clipped by 6 bases and J by 3 bases, with 15 bases between them. Germline CDR1 MNHNS, CDR2 SASEGT. V usage is TRBV6-1 and J usage is TRBJ2-7; D not certain. Specimen: PBMCs. The clonotype was recovered from a human donor in good health. The CDR3 sequence is CASRNLYPIYEQYF. CDR3 DNA: TGTGCCAGCAGGAACCTATACCCCATCTACGAGCAGTACTTC.